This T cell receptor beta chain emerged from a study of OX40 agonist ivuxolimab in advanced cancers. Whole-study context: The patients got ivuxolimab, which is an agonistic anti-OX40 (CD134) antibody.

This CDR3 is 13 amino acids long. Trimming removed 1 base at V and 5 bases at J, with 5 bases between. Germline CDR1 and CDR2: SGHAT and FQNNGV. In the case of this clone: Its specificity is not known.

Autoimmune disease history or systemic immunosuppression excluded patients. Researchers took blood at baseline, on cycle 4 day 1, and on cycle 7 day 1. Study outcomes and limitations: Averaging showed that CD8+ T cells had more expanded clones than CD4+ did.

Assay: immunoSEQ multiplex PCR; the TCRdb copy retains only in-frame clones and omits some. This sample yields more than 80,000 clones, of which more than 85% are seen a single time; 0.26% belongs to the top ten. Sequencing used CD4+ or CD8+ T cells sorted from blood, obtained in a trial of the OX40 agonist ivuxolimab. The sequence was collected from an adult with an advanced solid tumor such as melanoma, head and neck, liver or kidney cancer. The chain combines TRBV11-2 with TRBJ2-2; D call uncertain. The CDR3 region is CASSLAGTGELFF. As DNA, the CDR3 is TGTGCCAGCAGCTTAGCAGGAACCGGGGAGCTGTTTTTT.